What follows describes a single TCR beta chain. Its antigen is as yet unknown. These data belong to a study of T cell repertoires in cytomegalovirus infection. TCRdb passed the reads through MiXCR, listing each CDR3 protein once. The sample consists of roughly 730,000 distinct CDR3 sequences, 30% to 40% of them appearing once. V lost 5 bases and J lost 3; bases outside the gene matches: 10. The CDR3 contains 17 residues. CDR1 and CDR2 (germline): SGHTA, FQGNSA. The specimen was cultured PBMCs, collected from culture after CMV antigen stimulation. The chain joins TRBV7-2 to TRBJ2-1; 10 bases map to TRBD2. This receptor was taken from a human donor in good health (CMV status not recorded). Some clones in this sample may be carry-over from other donors' samples. The CDR3 is CASSVTGTSEIYNEQFF. CDR3 nucleotides: TGTGCCAGCAGCGTAACCGGGACTAGCGAGATCTACAATGAGCAGTTCTTC.